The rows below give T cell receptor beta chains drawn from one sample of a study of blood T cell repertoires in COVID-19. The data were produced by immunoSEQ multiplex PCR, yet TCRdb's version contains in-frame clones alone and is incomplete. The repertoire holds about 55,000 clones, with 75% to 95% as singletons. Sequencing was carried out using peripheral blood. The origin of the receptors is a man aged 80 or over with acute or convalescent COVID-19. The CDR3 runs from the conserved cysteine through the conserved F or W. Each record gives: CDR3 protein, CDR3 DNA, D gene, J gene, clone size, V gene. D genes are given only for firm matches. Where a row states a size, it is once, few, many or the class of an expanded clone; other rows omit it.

CDR3 protein: CASTGDTQPQHF
CDR3 DNA: TGTGCCAGTACAGGGGATACCCAGCCCCAGCATTTT
D gene: .
J gene: TRBJ1-5
clone size: .
V gene: TRBV19

CDR3 protein: CASSPPGRYNEQFF
CDR3 DNA: TGTGCCAGCTCACCACCGGGCCGCTACAATGAGCAGTTCTTC
D gene: .
J gene: TRBJ2-1
clone size: once
V gene: TRBV18

CDR3 protein: CASSLTSGAHNEQFF
CDR3 DNA: TGTGCCAGCAGCCTGACTAGCGGGGCTCACAATGAGCAGTTCTTC
D gene: TRBD2
J gene: TRBJ2-1
clone size: few
V gene: TRBV7-9

CDR3 protein: CASSLVRANTGELFF
CDR3 DNA: TGTGCCAGCAGCTTAGTCAGGGCGAACACCGGGGAGCTGTTTTTT
D gene: .
J gene: TRBJ2-2
clone size: .
V gene: TRBV11-2

CDR3 protein: CASSPTAGGPETQYF
CDR3 DNA: TGTGCCAGCAGCCCCACAGCGGGGGGGCCGGAGACCCAGTACTTC
D gene: TRBD2
J gene: TRBJ2-5
clone size: .
V gene: TRBV7-9

CDR3 protein: CASSIARGSGADTQYF
CDR3 DNA: TGTGCCAGTAGTATAGCCCGGGGTAGCGGGGCAGATACGCAGTATTTT
D gene: TRBD2
J gene: TRBJ2-3
clone size: .
V gene: TRBV19

CDR3 protein: CASTTQGAITEAFF
CDR3 DNA: TGCGCCAGCACCACCCAGGGGGCCATCACTGAAGCTTTCTTT
D gene: TRBD1
J gene: TRBJ1-1
clone size: .
V gene: TRBV5-1

CDR3 protein: CAWQGNIDTEAFF
CDR3 DNA: TGTGCCTGGCAGGGTAATATCGACACTGAAGCTTTCTTT
D gene: .
J gene: TRBJ1-1
clone size: .
V gene: TRBV30

CDR3 protein: CASRSGIREKLFF
CDR3 DNA: TGTGCCAGCAGATCAGGGATAAGGGAAAAACTGTTTTTT
D gene: .
J gene: TRBJ1-4
clone size: .
V gene: TRBV28

CDR3 protein: CASSQAGGGTDTQYF
CDR3 DNA: TGTGCCAGCAGCCAAGCCGGCGGGGGTACAGATACGCAGTATTTT
D gene: TRBD2
J gene: TRBJ2-3
clone size: .
V gene: TRBV14

CDR3 protein: CASSYWARGMNTEAFF
CDR3 DNA: TGTGCCAGCAGTTACTGGGCCAGGGGGATGAACACTGAAGCTTTCTTT
D gene: TRBD1
J gene: TRBJ1-1
clone size: .
V gene: TRBV6-5

CDR3 protein: CASSQGQAWANVLTF
CDR3 DNA: TGTGCCAGCAGCCAAGGACAGGCTTGGGCCAACGTCCTGACTTTC
D gene: TRBD1
J gene: TRBJ2-6
clone size: .
V gene: TRBV16

CDR3 protein: CASISWGGPTFLYNSPLHF
CDR3 DNA: TGTGCCAGCATCTCCTGGGGGGGCCCTACCTTCCTCTATAATTCACCCCTCCACTTT
D gene: .
J gene: TRBJ1-6
clone size: .
V gene: TRBV7-9

CDR3 protein: CASNLLSTGELFF
CDR3 DNA: TGTGCCAGCAACCTACTTAGCACCGGGGAGCTGTTTTTT
D gene: .
J gene: TRBJ2-2
clone size: .
V gene: TRBV6-6

CDR3 protein: CAWSGRRGYGYTF
CDR3 DNA: TGTGCCTGGAGTGGCCGAAGGGGCTATGGCTACACCTTC
D gene: .
J gene: TRBJ1-2
clone size: .
V gene: TRBV30

CDR3 protein: CASSPGRGHSPLHF
CDR3 DNA: TGTGCCAGTAGTCCCGGGAGGGGGCATTCACCCCTCCACTTT
D gene: TRBD1
J gene: TRBJ1-6
clone size: .
V gene: TRBV19

CDR3 protein: CASSLLGDSSYEQYF
CDR3 DNA: TGTGCCAGCAGCCTACTGGGGGACAGCTCCTACGAGCAGTACTTC
D gene: TRBD1
J gene: TRBJ2-7
clone size: .
V gene: TRBV6-5

CDR3 protein: CASSMTSGAENEQFF
CDR3 DNA: TGTGCCAGTAGTATGACTAGCGGGGCTGAAAATGAGCAGTTCTTC
D gene: TRBD2
J gene: TRBJ2-1
clone size: .
V gene: TRBV19

CDR3 protein: CASTDDRGSNQPQHF
CDR3 DNA: TGTGCCAGTACCGATGACAGGGGCAGCAATCAGCCCCAGCATTTT
D gene: TRBD1
J gene: TRBJ1-5
clone size: once
V gene: TRBV19

CDR3 protein: CAISEPGQLTPRGEQYF
CDR3 DNA: TGTGCCATCAGTGAGCCGGGACAGCTAACTCCGAGGGGAGAGCAGTACTTC
D gene: TRBD1
J gene: TRBJ2-7
clone size: .
V gene: TRBV10-3

CDR3 protein: CASSQVGGSNQPQHF
CDR3 DNA: TGCGCCAGCAGCCAAGTAGGAGGTAGCAATCAGCCCCAGCATTTT
D gene: .
J gene: TRBJ1-5
clone size: .
V gene: TRBV4-1

CDR3 protein: CSVRRDRSSYNSPLHF
CDR3 DNA: TGCAGCGTCCGCAGGGACAGGAGCTCCTATAATTCACCCCTCCACTTT
D gene: TRBD1
J gene: TRBJ1-6
clone size: .
V gene: TRBV29-1

CDR3 protein: CASSLQGISTDTQYF
CDR3 DNA: TGCGCCAGCAGCTTACAGGGAATCAGCACAGATACGCAGTATTTT
D gene: .
J gene: TRBJ2-3
clone size: .
V gene: TRBV5-1

CDR3 protein: CASSYRQGAGQPQHF
CDR3 DNA: TGTGCCAGCAGTTACCGACAGGGGGCAGGACAGCCCCAGCATTTT
D gene: TRBD1
J gene: TRBJ1-5
clone size: .
V gene: TRBV6-5

CDR3 protein: CAWSVLGRGPYTF
CDR3 DNA: TGTGCCTGGAGTGTACTTGGCAGGGGGCCCTACACCTTC
D gene: TRBD1
J gene: TRBJ1-2
clone size: .
V gene: TRBV30

CDR3 protein: CASSFGQGDTGELFF
CDR3 DNA: TGCGCCAGCAGCTTCGGGCAGGGCGACACCGGGGAGCTGTTTTTT
D gene: .
J gene: TRBJ2-2
clone size: .
V gene: TRBV5-1

CDR3 protein: CASSGLGQLQETQYF
CDR3 DNA: TGTGCCAGCAGTGGCTTGGGGCAGCTTCAAGAGACCCAGTACTTC
D gene: .
J gene: TRBJ2-5
clone size: .
V gene: TRBV25-1

CDR3 protein: CAWGRGGGIGELFF
CDR3 DNA: TGTGCCTGGGGCCGAGGGGGCGGAATCGGGGAGCTGTTTTTT
D gene: TRBD1
J gene: TRBJ2-2
clone size: .
V gene: TRBV30

CDR3 protein: CSASKGQGKQETQYF
CDR3 DNA: TGCAGTGCTAGTAAGGGACAGGGAAAACAAGAGACCCAGTACTTC
D gene: TRBD1
J gene: TRBJ2-5
clone size: .
V gene: TRBV20-1

CDR3 protein: CASSVTRLLSYNEQFF
CDR3 DNA: TGTGCCAGCAGTGTCACGCGACTGCTGTCCTACAATGAGCAGTTCTTC
D gene: .
J gene: TRBJ2-1
clone size: once
V gene: TRBV2

CDR3 protein: CASSPGRATGELFF
CDR3 DNA: TGTGCCAGCAGCCCTGGGAGGGCCACCGGGGAGCTGTTTTTT
D gene: TRBD2
J gene: TRBJ2-2
clone size: .
V gene: TRBV7-9

CDR3 protein: CASSPSGNTGELFF
CDR3 DNA: TGTGCCAGCTCACCAAGCGGGAACACCGGGGAGCTGTTTTTT
D gene: .
J gene: TRBJ2-2
clone size: .
V gene: TRBV18

CDR3 protein: CASSLGPVGEKLFF
CDR3 DNA: TGCGCCAGCAGCTTGGGGCCGGTGGGCGAAAAACTGTTTTTT
D gene: .
J gene: TRBJ1-4
clone size: .
V gene: TRBV5-1

CDR3 protein: CASGQVNEKLFF
CDR3 DNA: TGTGCCTCTGGACAGGTCAATGAAAAACTGTTTTTT
D gene: TRBD1
J gene: TRBJ1-4
clone size: .
V gene: TRBV30

CDR3 protein: CASQGTPLSTDTQYF
CDR3 DNA: TGCGCCAGCCAGGGGACGCCCTTGAGCACAGATACGCAGTATTTT
D gene: .
J gene: TRBJ2-3
clone size: .
V gene: TRBV5-1

CDR3 protein: CASSSGPSGYTF
CDR3 DNA: TGTGCCAGCAGCTCAGGTCCTTCGGGCTACACCTTC
D gene: .
J gene: TRBJ1-2
clone size: .
V gene: TRBV7-9

CDR3 protein: CASSPRPQGREEETQYF
CDR3 DNA: TGTGCCAGCAGCCCTAGACCTCAGGGAAGGGAAGAGGAGACCCAGTACTTC
D gene: .
J gene: TRBJ2-5
clone size: .
V gene: TRBV6-2/TRBV6-3

CDR3 protein: CASSPSSLAANTGELFF
CDR3 DNA: TGCGCCAGCAGCCCCAGCTCACTAGCGGCGAACACCGGGGAGCTGTTTTTT
D gene: TRBD2
J gene: TRBJ2-2
clone size: .
V gene: TRBV5-1

CDR3 protein: CATSAEQQFYGYTF
CDR3 DNA: TGTGCCACCAGTGCCGAACAGCAGTTCTATGGCTACACCTTC
D gene: .
J gene: TRBJ1-2
clone size: .
V gene: TRBV24-1

CDR3 protein: CATSDELNEKLFF
CDR3 DNA: TGTGCCACCAGTGATGAGTTAAATGAAAAACTGTTTTTT
D gene: .
J gene: TRBJ1-4
clone size: .
V gene: TRBV24-1